What follows describes a single T cell receptor (beta chain). Its antigen is not identified. Germline CDR1 and CDR2: SGHVS and FQNEAQ. This CDR3 has 11 amino acids. Trimming cost V 4 bases and J 3 bases, with 2 bases left between them. This sample stems from a study of cytomegalovirus exposure and HLA in healthy donors. General study results and limits: Investigators reported 150 to 200 TCR beta chains as tied to cytomegalovirus.

The PCR had 60 Vbeta and 13 Jbeta primers. Generated by immunoSEQ multiplex PCR, the TCRdb table keeps only in-frame clones and is missing some. Altogether tens of thousands of clones are present, around 80% being singletons, with the ten largest covering roughly 2.6%. The V call is TRBV7-8, the J call TRBJ2-3; no clear D. Material for sequencing was PBMCs. This receptor was taken from a male donor in good health and CMV-seropositive. The CDR3 coding sequence is TGTGCCAGCAGCTCGACAGATACGCAGTATTTT. It yields the protein CASSSTDTQYF.